The 11 T cell receptor beta chains given below trace back to one sample, sequenced in a study of blood T cell repertoires in COVID-19. Method: immunoSEQ multiplex PCR; TCRdb's copy keeps in-frame clones and lacks some. The sample yields roughly 120,000 clones, over 75% seen once. What was sequenced was peripheral blood. The receptors here all came from a woman aged 70-85 years who had recovered from COVID-19.

V is TRBV3-1 (or the pseudogene TRBV3-2) and J is TRBJ2-3; D possibly corresponds to TRBD1 (6 bases). CDR1 and CDR2 (germline): LGHDT, YNNKEL (reference sequence). The CDR3 covers 14 residues. Trimming cost V 3 bases and J 1 base, with 8 bases left between them. CDR3 coding DNA: TGTGCCAGCAGCCATCGACAGGGCACAGATACGCAGTATTTT. Protein: CASSHRQGTDTQYF.

The CDR3 loop reads CASSLVSVEQYF. The CDR3, as DNA: TGTGCCAGCAGCTTAGTGTCCGTAGAGCAGTACTTC. The chain carries TRBV7-9 and TRBJ2-7; D not certain. The CDR3 totals 12 residues. V gave up 1 base and J gave up 7 bases, with 8 bases separating them. CDR1 SEHNR and CDR2 FQNEAQ come from the germline V gene (reference sequence).

The chain uses TRBV6-5 and TRBJ2-7; 7 positions agree with TRBD2. The CDR3 spans 16 residues. CDR1 MNHEY and CDR2 SVGAGI come from the germline V gene. V shed 0 bases and J 0 bases; nucleotides not matched to a gene: 5. CDR3 nucleotides: TGTGCCAGCAGTTACTCGGCGGGGGAAGCCTCCTACGAGCAGTACTTC. Residues: CASSYSAGEASYEQYF.

V and J are TRBV5-4 and TRBJ2-6, with D tentatively TRBD1 (6 bases). Germline values: CDR1 SGHNT, CDR2 YYREEE (reference sequence). V lost 4 bases and J 0 bases, leaving 8 bases between the germline ends. This CDR3 is 15 amino acids long. The CDR3 sequence is CASSLGASGANVLTF. CDR3 in DNA: TGTGCCAGCAGCCTGGGGGCCTCTGGGGCCAACGTCCTGACTTTC.

The V gene is TRBV18, the J gene TRBJ1-4; a weak D match, TRBD1 (5 bases). Trimming pared 8 bases from V and 3 bases from J, leaving 13 bases between. CDR3 length: 14 amino acids. Germline loops: CDR1 KGHSH, CDR2 LQKENI. Here the CDR3 DNA reads TGTGCCAGCACGCGCGGGACTGCTAATGAAAAACTGTTTTTT. Its translation is CASTRGTANEKLFF.

The chain uses TRBV4-1 and TRBJ2-2; no reliable D call. Trimming left V 0 bases short and J 1 base short, with 6 bases between. Per germline, CDR1 MGHRA and CDR2 YSYEKL. CDR3 length equals 15 residues. The CDR3 reads CASSQDPGNTGELFF. The CDR3 region has the DNA TGCGCCAGCAGCCAAGATCCGGGGAACACCGGGGAGCTGTTTTTT.

This clone was seen only a few times. The chain joins TRBV29-1 to TRBJ2-7; D possibly corresponds to TRBD2 (7 bases). CDR1 is SQVTM, CDR2 ANQGSEA, per germline. The CDR3 sequence is 14 residues long. Trimming pared 3 bases from V and 7 bases from J, leaving 19 bases between. The CDR3 here is CSVDDRGGRGEQYF. DNA of the CDR3: TGCAGCGTTGACGATAGGGGGGGGAGAGGGGAGCAGTACTTC.

The chain has TRBV7-9 and TRBJ2-3; no clear D gene. V was cut by 4 bases and J by 2 bases, with 16 bases left in between. Looked up from germline, CDR1 is SEHNR and CDR2 is FQNEAQ (reference sequence). CDR3 length: 16 residues. The CDR3 sequence: CASSSRSSSPTDTQYF. The CDR3 DNA is TGTGCCAGCAGCTCTAGGAGTTCCTCCCCCACAGATACGCAGTATTTT.

This chain uses TRBV28 with TRBJ1-2; no clear D. This CDR3 region has 15 residues. The V end lost 3 bases, the J end lost 1 base, and 12 bases lay between the germline ends. Looked up from germline, CDR1 is MDHEN and CDR2 is SYDVKM. The CDR3 region has the DNA TGTGCCAGCAGTTTGCCCCAGCGAGGTAACTATGGCTACACCTTC. Translation gives CASSLPQRGNYGYTF.

This chain links TRBV6-5 with TRBJ2-5, with TRBD1 identical over 8 bases. V dropped 6 bases and J dropped 4; count of bases not matched to a gene: 7. CDR1 is MNHEY, CDR2 SVGAGI, per germline. The length of the CDR3 is 14 residues. The CDR3 protein is CASRGGQARETQYF. DNA of the CDR3: TGTGCCAGCAGGGGGGGACAGGCACGAGAGACCCAGTACTTC.

The CDR3 protein is CASSHGGQFEQYF. The DNA of the CDR3 is TGTGCCAGCAGCCATGGGGGACAGTTCGAGCAGTACTTC. The genes are TRBV6-5 and TRBJ2-7, with 7 bases fitting TRBD1. V trimming: 6 bases; J trimming: 6 bases; junction bases outside the gene matches: 8. Germline CDR1 is MNHEY and CDR2 is SVGAGI. The CDR3 contains 13 residues.